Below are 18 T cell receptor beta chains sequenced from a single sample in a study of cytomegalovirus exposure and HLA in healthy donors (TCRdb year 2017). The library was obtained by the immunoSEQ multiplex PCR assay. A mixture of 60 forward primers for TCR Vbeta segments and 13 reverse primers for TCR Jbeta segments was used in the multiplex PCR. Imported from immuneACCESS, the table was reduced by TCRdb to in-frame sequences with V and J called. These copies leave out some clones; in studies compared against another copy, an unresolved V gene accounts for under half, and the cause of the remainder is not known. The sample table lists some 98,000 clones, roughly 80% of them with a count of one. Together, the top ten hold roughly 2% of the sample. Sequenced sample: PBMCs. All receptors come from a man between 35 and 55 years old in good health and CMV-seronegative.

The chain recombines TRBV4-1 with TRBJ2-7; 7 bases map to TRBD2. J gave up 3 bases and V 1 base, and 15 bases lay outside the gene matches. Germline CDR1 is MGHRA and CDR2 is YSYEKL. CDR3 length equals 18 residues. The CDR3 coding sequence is TGCGCCAGCAGCCAAGTGGGGGGGAGGGGTAGGGAAGGCTACGAGCAGTACTTC. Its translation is CASSQVGGRGREGYEQYF.

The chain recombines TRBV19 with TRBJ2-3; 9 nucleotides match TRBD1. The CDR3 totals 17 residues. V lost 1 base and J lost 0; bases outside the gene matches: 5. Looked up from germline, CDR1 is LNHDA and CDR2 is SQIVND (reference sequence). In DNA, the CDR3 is TGTGCCAGTAGTATAGCCTCTGGACAGGGGAGCACAGATACGCAGTATTTT. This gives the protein CASSIASGQGSTDTQYF.

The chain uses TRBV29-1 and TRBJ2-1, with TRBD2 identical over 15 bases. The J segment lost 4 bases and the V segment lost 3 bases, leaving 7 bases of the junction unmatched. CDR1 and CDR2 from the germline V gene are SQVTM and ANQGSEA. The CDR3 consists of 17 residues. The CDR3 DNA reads TGCAGCGTTGACGGGACTAGCGGGAGGTTCCTTTACAATGAGCAGTTCTTC. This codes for CSVDGTSGRFLYNEQFF.

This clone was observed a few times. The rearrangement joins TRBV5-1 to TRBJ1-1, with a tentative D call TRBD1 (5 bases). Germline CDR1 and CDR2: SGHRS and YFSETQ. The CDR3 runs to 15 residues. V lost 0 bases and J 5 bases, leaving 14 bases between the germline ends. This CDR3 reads CASSLVGGASTEAFF. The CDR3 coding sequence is TGCGCCAGCAGCTTGGTGGGGGGAGCCTCGACTGAAGCTTTCTTT.

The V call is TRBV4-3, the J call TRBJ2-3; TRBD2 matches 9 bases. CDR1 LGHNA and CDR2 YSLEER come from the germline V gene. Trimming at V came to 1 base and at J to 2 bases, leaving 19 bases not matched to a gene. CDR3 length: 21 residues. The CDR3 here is CASSQVASGLKAGGFTDTQYF. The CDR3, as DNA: TGCGCCAGCAGCCAAGTGGCCTCGGGCCTAAAAGCGGGGGGTTTCACAGATACGCAGTATTTT.

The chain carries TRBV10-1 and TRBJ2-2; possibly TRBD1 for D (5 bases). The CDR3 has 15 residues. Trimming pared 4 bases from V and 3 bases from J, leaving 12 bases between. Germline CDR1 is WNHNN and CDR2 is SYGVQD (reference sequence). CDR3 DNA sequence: TGCGCCAGCAGTGGATCCGGACAAGACACCGGGGAGCTGTTTTTT. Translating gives CASSGSGQDTGELFF.

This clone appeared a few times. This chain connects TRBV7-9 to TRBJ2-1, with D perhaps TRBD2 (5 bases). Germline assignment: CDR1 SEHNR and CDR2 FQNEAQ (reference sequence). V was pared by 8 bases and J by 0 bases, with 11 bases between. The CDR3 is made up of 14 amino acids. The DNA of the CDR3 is TGTGCCAGCGGGGATGGAGGCTCCTACAATGAGCAGTTCTTC. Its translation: CASGDGGSYNEQFF.

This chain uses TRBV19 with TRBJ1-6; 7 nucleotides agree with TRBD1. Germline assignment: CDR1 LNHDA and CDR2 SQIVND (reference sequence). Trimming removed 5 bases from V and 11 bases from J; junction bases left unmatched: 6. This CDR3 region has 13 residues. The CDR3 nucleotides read TGTGCCAGTAGTGGACAAAGGGGGCCACCCCTCCACTTT. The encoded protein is CASSGQRGPPLHF.

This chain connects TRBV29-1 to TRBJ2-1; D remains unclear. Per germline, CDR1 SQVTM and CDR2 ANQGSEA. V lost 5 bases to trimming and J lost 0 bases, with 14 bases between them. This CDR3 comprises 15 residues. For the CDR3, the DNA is TGCAGCGTTCCTGTACGAGCCTTCTCCTACAATGAGCAGTTCTTC. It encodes CSVPVRAFSYNEQFF.

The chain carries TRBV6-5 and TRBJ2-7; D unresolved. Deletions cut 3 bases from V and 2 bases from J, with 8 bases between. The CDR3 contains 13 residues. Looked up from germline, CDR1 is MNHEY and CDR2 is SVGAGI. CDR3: CASSYHSTYEQYF. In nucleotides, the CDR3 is TGTGCCAGCAGTTATCACAGCACCTACGAGCAGTACTTC.

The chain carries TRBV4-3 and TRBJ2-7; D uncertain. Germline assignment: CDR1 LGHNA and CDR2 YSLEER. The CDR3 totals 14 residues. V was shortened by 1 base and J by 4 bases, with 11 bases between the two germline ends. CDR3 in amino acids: CASSQGYQRYEQYF. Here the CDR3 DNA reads TGCGCCAGCAGCCAAGGATACCAGAGGTACGAGCAGTACTTC.

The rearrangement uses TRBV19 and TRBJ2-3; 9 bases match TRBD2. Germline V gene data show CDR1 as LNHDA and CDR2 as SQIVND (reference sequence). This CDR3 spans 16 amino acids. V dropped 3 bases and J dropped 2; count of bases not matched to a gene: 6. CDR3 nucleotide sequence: TGTGCCAGTAGTATCCCGAGCGGGGGGACCACAGATACGCAGTATTTT. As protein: CASSIPSGGTTDTQYF.

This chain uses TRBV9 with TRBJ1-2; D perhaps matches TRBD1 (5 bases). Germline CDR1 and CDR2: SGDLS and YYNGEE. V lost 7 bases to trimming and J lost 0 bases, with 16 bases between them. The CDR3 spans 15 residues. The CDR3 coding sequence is TGTGCCAGCGGGGCTTCTCTGGAACCTAACTATGGCTACACCTTC. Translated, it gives CASGASLEPNYGYTF.

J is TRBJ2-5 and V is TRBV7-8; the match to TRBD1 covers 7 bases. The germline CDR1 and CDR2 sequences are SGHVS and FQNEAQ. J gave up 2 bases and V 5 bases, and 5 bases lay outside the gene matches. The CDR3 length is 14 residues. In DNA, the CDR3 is TGTGCCAGCAGCCTACGGGGACAGCAAGAGACCCAGTACTTC. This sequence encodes CASSLRGQQETQYF.

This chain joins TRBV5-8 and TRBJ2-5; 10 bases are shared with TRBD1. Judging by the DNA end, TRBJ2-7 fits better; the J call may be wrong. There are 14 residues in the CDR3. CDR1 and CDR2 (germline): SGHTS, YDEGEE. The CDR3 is CASSRGQGAYEQYF. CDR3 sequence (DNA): TGTGCCAGCAGCCGAGGACAGGGGGCCTACGAGCAGTACTTC.

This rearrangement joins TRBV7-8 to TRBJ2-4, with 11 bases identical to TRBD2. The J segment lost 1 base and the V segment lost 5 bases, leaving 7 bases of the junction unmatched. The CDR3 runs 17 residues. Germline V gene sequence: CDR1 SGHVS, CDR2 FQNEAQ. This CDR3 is CASSTLAGAAAKNIQYF. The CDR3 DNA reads TGTGCCAGCAGCACACTAGCGGGGGCAGCGGCCAAAAACATTCAGTACTTC.

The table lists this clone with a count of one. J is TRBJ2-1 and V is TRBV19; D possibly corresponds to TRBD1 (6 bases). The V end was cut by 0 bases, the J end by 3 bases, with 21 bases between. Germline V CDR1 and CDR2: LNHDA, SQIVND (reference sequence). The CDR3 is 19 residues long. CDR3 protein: CASSIEGGARQNFYNEQFF. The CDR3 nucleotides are TGTGCCAGTAGTATAGAAGGGGGAGCGAGGCAAAATTTCTACAATGAGCAGTTCTTC.

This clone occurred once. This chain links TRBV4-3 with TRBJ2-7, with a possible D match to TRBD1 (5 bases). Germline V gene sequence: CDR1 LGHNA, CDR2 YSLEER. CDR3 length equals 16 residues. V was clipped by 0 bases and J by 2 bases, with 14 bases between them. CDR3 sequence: CASSQESHRNAYEQYF. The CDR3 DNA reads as TGCGCCAGCAGCCAAGAATCCCACAGGAACGCCTACGAGCAGTACTTC.